The sequence of this T cell receptor beta chain was determined in a study of OX40 agonist ivuxolimab in advanced cancers. Study-level results: Normalized T-cell clonal expansion was also low in some nonresponders. Blood T cells, both CD4+ and CD8+, expanded clonally by week 6 at 0.1 to 3.0 mg/kg.

Regarding this clone: Its antigen is as yet unknown.

Excluded were patients having autoimmune disease history or systemic immunosuppression. Trimming took 2 bases from V and 6 from J, leaving 10 bases between them. The CDR3 runs to 13 residues. CDR1 is SEHNR and CDR2 is FQNEAQ in the germline V gene (reference sequence). Data came from immunoSEQ multiplex PCR; TCRdb stores just in-frame clones and leaves some out. Of nearly 80,000 clones listed, 70% to 85% are singletons. The sequence came from an adult with an advanced solid tumor such as melanoma, head and neck, liver or kidney cancer. The source was CD4+ or CD8+ T cells sorted from blood, collected in a trial of the OX40 agonist ivuxolimab. This sequence joins TRBV7-9 and TRBJ1-2; no clear D gene. The DNA of the CDR3 is TGTGCCAGCAGCTTAACTTTCGGGGATGGCTACACCTTC. It encodes CASSLTFGDGYTF. The full variable domain, completed using reference TRBV7-9 and TRBJ1-2, is DTGVSQNPRHKITKRGQNVTFRCDPISEHNRLYWYRQTLGQGPEFLTYFQNEAQLEKSRLLSDRFSAERPKGSFSTLEIQRTEQGDSAMYLCASSLTFGDGYTFGSGTRLTVV.